Included here is one TCR beta chain sequence, with context. In the study's own analysis: Using reference gene primer amplification, nucleated cell counts were estimated. Some clones are missing from TCRdb's copy, which holds only in-frame ones; the method was immunoSEQ multiplex PCR. Clone size and the V and J calls come from that table; the DNA yielded D and trimming. The table includes approximately 500,000 clones, 75% to 90% detected once. The data derive from a study of blood T cell repertoires in COVID-19. The wider study: The study drew acute and convalescent COVID-19 samples from the United States, Italy and Spain. PBMCs, B-cell-depleted T cells, or T cells were the source of the cDNA or gDNA that made up the material.

This CDR3 has 14 amino acids. With 5 bases removed from V and 0 bases from J, the gap between germline ends came to 11 bases. The germline V gene encodes CDR1 LGHDT and CDR2 YNNKEL (reference sequence). Specimen: peripheral blood. V gene TRBV3-1 (or the pseudogene TRBV3-2) combines with J gene TRBJ2-7, with D tentatively TRBD2 (5 bases). This receptor was identified in a human donor in a cohort sampled during active COVID-19. The CDR3 DNA sequence: TGTGCCAGCAGCGCGCGGGTCCGCTCCTACGAGCAGTACTTC. This codes for CASSARVRSYEQYF.